The 32 T cell receptor beta chains reported below all come from one sample, sequenced in a study of PD-L1 blockade in urothelial cancer. Produced via immunoSEQ multiplex PCR; TCRdb's table is partial and in-frame only. The sample has around 45,000 clones; about 91% are singletons. Sequenced here: PBMCs, sampled around atezolizumab (anti-PD-L1) treatment. The receptors originated from an elderly man with urothelial cancer.

As to this clone: At one boundary the junction diverges from the germline segment, which might be a read error. The chain uses TRBV28 and TRBJ1-2; TRBD1 is a possible D gene (5 bases). The germline gives CDR1 MDHEN, CDR2 SYDVKM. The CDR3 extends over 12 amino acids. The CDR3 sequence is CASESNRGDSGF. The CDR3 DNA is TGTGCCAGCGAAAGCAACCGGGGGGATTCAGGCTTC.

CDR3 region: CASSPGLANQPQHF. The CDR3 coding sequence is TGTGCCAGCTCACCTGGACTCGCAAATCAGCCCCAGCATTTT. The chain combines TRBV18 with TRBJ1-5; D remains unclear. CDR1 KGHSH and CDR2 LQKENI come from the germline V gene. The CDR3 has 14 residues. Trimming shortened V by 3 bases and J by 4 bases, and 10 bases separated the two germline ends.

The CDR3 bases are TGTGCCAGCAGGCAAGGGGGAAACCAGCCCCAGCATTTT. Its translation is CASRQGGNQPQHF. This sequence joins TRBV27 and TRBJ1-5; D is perhaps TRBD1 (6 bases). This CDR3 contains 13 residues. Germline V CDR1 and CDR2: MNHEY, SMNVEV (reference sequence). Trimming took 6 bases from V and 7 from J, leaving 13 bases between them.

This clone showed up just once. This sequence joins TRBV30 and TRBJ1-3; no firm D call. Germline values: CDR1 GTSNPN, CDR2 SVGIG (reference sequence). V dropped 0 bases and J dropped 1 base, with 10 bases sitting between them. This CDR3 has 15 residues. CDR3 nucleotide sequence: TGTGCCTGGAGTGTACGGACTCCGTCTGGAAACACCATATATTTT. Its protein is CAWSVRTPSGNTIYF.

This chain's CDR3 is CASSFRVAGGPRTEQFF. The CDR3 bases are TGTGCCAGCAGTTTCCGAGTAGCGGGAGGGCCGAGGACTGAGCAGTTCTTC. V usage is TRBV27 and J usage is TRBJ2-1, with 11 bases lining up with TRBD2. In germline, CDR1 is MNHEY, CDR2 SMNVEV (reference sequence). The CDR3 has 17 amino acids. The V segment lost 3 bases and the J segment 9 bases; nucleotides outside the gene matches: 13.

The chain recombines TRBV5-5 with TRBJ2-7; possibly TRBD2 for D (6 bases). CDR3 length: 18 residues. Germline V CDR1 and CDR2: SGHKS, YYEKEE (reference sequence). Trimming took 1 base from V and 0 from J, leaving 20 bases between them. In DNA, the CDR3 is TGTGCCAGCAGCTTGAACTTTTTCGGCGCGGGAAACTCCTACGAGCAGTACTTC. Translated, it gives CASSLNFFGAGNSYEQYF.

J is TRBJ2-3 and V is TRBV5-4; TRBD2 aligns across 8 bases. Germline V gives CDR1 SGHNT, CDR2 YYREEE (reference sequence). This CDR3 contains 16 residues. V shed 1 base, J shed 3 bases, and the junction held 7 bases outside the gene matches. CDR3 DNA sequence: TGTGCCAGCAGCTTGTCAAGCGGGAGTATAACAGATACGCAGTATTTT. This gives the protein CASSLSSGSITDTQYF.

The rearrangement links TRBV6-5 to TRBJ1-4, with TRBD1 as a possible D gene (5 bases). The CDR3 consists of 14 residues. Germline-derived CDR1 and CDR2 are MNHEY and SVGAGI. V lost 0 bases, J lost 7 bases, and 9 bases lay in between. This CDR3 is CASSYSGVFEKLFF. CDR3 coding DNA: TGTGCCAGCAGTTACTCAGGGGTGTTTGAAAAACTGTTTTTT.

The CDR3 is CASSLEGPRAALYNEQFF. CDR3 nucleotides: TGTGCCAGCAGCTTAGAGGGTCCGCGGGCGGCCCTCTACAATGAGCAGTTCTTC. V is TRBV11-2 and J is TRBJ2-1; D might be TRBD2 (5 bases). V was shortened by 0 bases and J by 3 bases, with 18 bases between the two germline ends. This CDR3 region has 18 residues. CDR1 is SGHAT, CDR2 FQNNGV, per germline.

The CDR3 sequence: CASSVTTGSSGNTIYF. CDR3 nucleotides: TGTGCCAGCAGCGTCACAACAGGGTCCTCTGGAAACACCATATATTTT. This sequence joins TRBV9 and TRBJ1-3, with D maybe TRBD1 (6 bases). The V end lost 2 bases, the J end lost 0 bases, and 12 bases lay between the germline ends. Germline CDR1 and CDR2: SGDLS and YYNGEE. The CDR3 covers 16 residues. The whole variable domain, remainder taken from reference TRBV9 and TRBJ1-3, is DSGVTQTPKHLITATGQRVTLRCSPRSGDLSVYWYQQSLDQGLQFLIQYYNGEERAKGNILERFSAQQFPDLHSELNLSSLELGDSALYFCASSVTTGSSGNTIYFGEGSWLTVV.

The gene calls are TRBV5-1 and TRBJ2-7; a weak D match, TRBD2 (6 bases). Germline CDR1 SGHRS, CDR2 YFSETQ. The V end lost 0 bases, the J end lost 1 base, and 11 bases lay between the germline ends. The CDR3 has 15 residues. CDR3 in amino acids: CASSLVGEASYEQYF. The CDR3 DNA sequence: TGCGCCAGCAGCTTGGTCGGGGAGGCTTCCTACGAGCAGTACTTC. The whole variable domain, filled in from reference TRBV5-1 and TRBJ2-7, reads KAGVTQTPRYLIKTRGQQVTLSCSPISGHRSVSWYQQTPGQGLQFLFEYFSETQRNKGNFPGRFSGRQFSNSRSEMNVSTLELGDSALYLCASSLVGEASYEQYFGPGTRLTVT.

This chain uses TRBV19 with TRBJ2-1; D is perhaps TRBD1 (6 bases). V shed 4 bases and J shed 12 bases, with 19 bases lying between them. Germline V gene data show CDR1 as LNHDA and CDR2 as SQIVND (reference sequence). This CDR3 comprises 14 residues. This CDR3 is CASSKGNRESSQFF. In DNA form, the CDR3 reads TGTGCCAGTAGTAAGGGGAACAGGGAGAGTTCGCAGTTCTTC.

The rearrangement uses TRBV6-6 and TRBJ2-1; TRBD1 matches 8 bases. With V trimmed by 5 bases and J by 1 base, 7 bases remained unmatched. CDR3 length: 16 amino acids. Per the germline V gene, CDR1 is MNHNY and CDR2 is SVGAGI (reference sequence). The CDR3 sequence is CASSRTGIGSYNEQFF. Here the CDR3 DNA reads TGTGCCAGCAGTCGGACAGGGATAGGATCCTACAATGAGCAGTTCTTC.

The chain employs TRBV7-9 and TRBJ2-7, with TRBD2 as a possible D gene (6 bases). Germline CDR1 reads SEHNR; CDR2 reads FQNEAQ (reference sequence). Trimming took 8 bases from V and 4 from J, leaving 12 bases between them. CDR3 length: 12 residues. CDR3 protein: CASGLAPYEQYF. As DNA, the CDR3 is TGTGCCAGCGGGCTAGCGCCTTACGAGCAGTACTTC.

Only one count was recorded for this clone. This CDR3 is CASSLGLAGGPSSYEQYF. As DNA, the CDR3 is TGTGCCAGCAGCTTAGGACTAGCGGGAGGGCCCTCGTCCTACGAGCAGTACTTC. This rearrangement joins TRBV7-2 to TRBJ2-7, with 14 bases aligning to TRBD2. From germline, CDR1 is SGHTA and CDR2 FQGNSA. This CDR3 has 18 residues. The junction had 6 bases not matched to a gene; V was cut back by 1 base and J by 1 base.

The chain's CDR3 is CASSLERQGFYEQYF. In nucleotides, the CDR3 is TGTGCCAGCAGCTTAGAGCGGCAGGGGTTCTACGAGCAGTACTTC. The genes are TRBV7-2 and TRBJ2-7; D possibly corresponds to TRBD1 (6 bases). The germline gives CDR1 SGHTA, CDR2 FQGNSA. Between the trimmed V and J ends, which lost 1 base and 3 bases, there was a span of 13 bases. The CDR3 is 15 residues long.

The chain links TRBV6-6 to TRBJ2-3, with 7 bases matching TRBD1. J gave up 1 base and V 6 bases, and 7 bases lay outside the gene matches. CDR1 MNHNY and CDR2 SVGAGI come from the germline V gene (reference sequence). The CDR3 covers 15 residues. The CDR3 DNA follows: TGTGCCAGCAGGCCCCGGGACAGCCGCACAGATACGCAGTATTTT. Translating gives CASRPRDSRTDTQYF.

This clone has just one count. The chain combines TRBV5-4 with TRBJ1-1; D gene uncertain. Germline values: CDR1 SGHNT, CDR2 YYREEE (reference sequence). Trimming cost V 5 bases and J 0 bases, with 11 bases left between them. The CDR3 has 14 residues. CDR3 amino acids: CASRVAGVNTEAFF. In DNA, the CDR3 is TGTGCCAGCAGGGTTGCCGGGGTGAACACTGAAGCTTTCTTT.

The chain employs TRBV6-6 and TRBJ2-1; D possibly corresponds to TRBD2 (5 bases). The V gene lost 4 bases and the J gene lost 7 bases, with 14 bases spanning the gap. The CDR3 loop spans 14 amino acids. CDR1 and CDR2 (germline): MNHNY, SVGAGI (reference sequence). The CDR3 region has the DNA TGTGCCAGCAGTTCCGGGGTCCTTGGGAATGAGCAGTTCTTC. Amino acid sequence: CASSSGVLGNEQFF.

The CDR3 sequence is CASIWDTGGDEQYF. The CDR3 DNA reads TGTGCCAGCATCTGGGACACCGGGGGGGACGAGCAGTACTTC. The V call is TRBV5-5, the J call TRBJ2-7, with 8 nucleotides matching TRBD2. This CDR3 comprises 14 residues. Germline loops: CDR1 SGHKS, CDR2 YYEKEE (reference sequence). V shed 6 bases, J shed 5 bases, and the junction held 10 bases outside the gene matches.

The rearrangement links TRBV28 to TRBJ2-2; D is unclear. The CDR3 totals 16 residues. The germline gives CDR1 MDHEN, CDR2 SYDVKM. Trimming cost V 4 bases and J 2 bases, with 14 bases left between them. CDR3: CASSSSGKGNTGELFF. The DNA for the CDR3 is TGTGCCAGCAGTTCTAGTGGAAAAGGAAACACCGGGGAGCTGTTTTTT. Full variable domain (outside the CDR3, taken from reference TRBV28 and TRBJ2-2): DVKVTQSSRYLVKRTGEKVFLECVQDMDHENMFWYRQDPGLGLRLIYFSYDVKMKEKGDIPEGYSVSREKKERFSLILESASTNQTSMYLCASSSSGKGNTGELFFGEGSRLTVL.

The chain combines TRBV5-1 with TRBJ2-7; TRBD2 matches at 8 bases. The J segment lost 3 bases and the V segment lost 4 bases, leaving 6 bases of the junction unmatched. This CDR3 has 14 residues. Germline values: CDR1 SGHRS, CDR2 YFSETQ. The CDR3 loop is CASSGGLVNYEQYF. Here the CDR3 DNA reads TGCGCCAGCAGCGGGGGACTAGTTAACTACGAGCAGTACTTC.

This chain uses TRBV6-5 with TRBJ2-5, with 9 bases lining up with TRBD2. The junction had 8 bases not matched to a gene; V was cut back by 6 bases and J by 3 bases. Germline CDR1 and CDR2: MNHEY and SVGAGI. The CDR3 is 15 amino acids. The CDR3 DNA reads as TGTGCCAGCAGAACGACTAGCGGAATTGAAGAGACCCAGTACTTC. It codes for CASRTTSGIEETQYF.

The chain is built from TRBV6-6 and TRBJ1-1; D unresolved. The germline CDR1 and CDR2 sequences are MNHNY and SVGAGI (reference sequence). CDR3 length: 13 residues. Trimming removed 6 bases from V and 5 bases from J, with 13 bases in between. This CDR3 is CASRQLSETEAFF. The CDR3 DNA sequence: TGTGCCAGCAGACAGTTATCCGAAACTGAAGCTTTCTTT.

The chain carries TRBV6-6 and TRBJ2-3; D perhaps matches TRBD1 (6 bases). Germline V lookup: CDR1 MNHNY, CDR2 SVGAGI (reference sequence). This CDR3 comprises 13 residues. The V end was cut by 5 bases, the J end by 4 bases, with 10 bases between. The CDR3 sequence is CASSKAGADTQYF. Here the CDR3 DNA reads TGTGCCAGCAGTAAGGCAGGGGCAGATACGCAGTATTTT.

This clone showed up just once. The genes are TRBV5-1 and TRBJ2-1; TRBD2 agrees at 10 bases. The CDR3 extends over 16 amino acids. Germline V gene data show CDR1 as SGHRS and CDR2 as YFSETQ. V dropped 0 bases and J dropped 6; count of bases not matched to a gene: 6. The CDR3 region is CASSLGGTSAGNEQFF. For the CDR3, the DNA is TGCGCCAGCAGCTTGGGGGGGACTAGCGCAGGCAATGAGCAGTTCTTC.

In this sample, this clone turned up a few times. The chain is built from TRBV6-1 and TRBJ2-2; possibly TRBD1 for D (5 bases). Trimming took off 3 bases at V and 4 bases at J, with 15 bases between the two ends. The CDR3 sequence is 16 residues long. Germline loops: CDR1 MNHNS, CDR2 SASEGT. The CDR3 nucleotides are TGTGCCAGCAGTGAGACAGACGGCCTACCCACCGGGGAGCTGTTTTTT. Residues: CASSETDGLPTGELFF.

The chain links TRBV5-4 to TRBJ2-7; TRBD2 agrees at 9 bases. Germline V CDR1 and CDR2: SGHNT, YYREEE (reference sequence). The CDR3 length is 14 residues. V gave up 3 bases and J gave up 3 bases; unmatched junction bases: 4. The DNA for the CDR3 is TGTGCCAGCAGCTCGGGACTAGCCCTCTACGAGCAGTACTTC. Residues: CASSSGLALYEQYF.

The V and J genes are TRBV5-4 and TRBJ2-3; 8 nucleotides align to TRBD2. CDR1 and CDR2 (germline): SGHNT, YYREEE (reference sequence). V dropped 4 bases and J dropped 2; count of bases not matched to a gene: 6. The CDR3 covers 15 residues. CDR3 region: CASSPGLASTDTQYF. In DNA form, the CDR3 reads TGTGCCAGCAGCCCCGGACTAGCTTCCACAGATACGCAGTATTTT.

The rearrangement joins TRBV30 to TRBJ1-2; D not resolved. Germline V CDR1 and CDR2: GTSNPN, SVGIG (reference sequence). The CDR3 sequence is 12 residues long. Trimming cost V 2 bases and J 3 bases, with 7 bases left between them. CDR3 in amino acids: CAWSTRDYGYTF. CDR3 in DNA: TGTGCCTGGAGTACCCGCGACTATGGCTACACCTTC. Looking up the rest from reference TRBV30 and TRBJ1-2 gives the full variable domain: SQTIHQWPATLVQPVGSPLSLECTVEGTSNPNLYWYRQAAGRGLQLLFYSVGIGQISSEVPQNLSASRPQDRQFILSSKKLLLSDSGFYLCAWSTRDYGYTFGSGTRLTVV.

The rearrangement joins TRBV5-1 to TRBJ2-5; possibly TRBD2 for D (5 bases). The CDR3 has 14 amino acids. Germline lookup yields CDR1 SGHRS and CDR2 YFSETQ. V gave up 0 bases and J gave up 0 bases, with 6 bases separating them. In DNA, the CDR3 is TGCGCCAGCAGCTTGGGAGGGTACCAAGAGACCCAGTACTTC. Translated: CASSLGGYQETQYF.

The V gene is TRBV7-8, the J gene TRBJ2-7; 7 nucleotides agree with TRBD2. Germline V gene lookup returns CDR1 SGHVS and CDR2 FQNEAQ. V was pared by 8 bases and J by 0 bases, with 13 bases of the junction left unmatched. This CDR3 comprises 16 residues. CDR3 in DNA: TGTGCCAGCCGGTCGCAAGGCCAGCGGGACTCCTACGAGCAGTACTTC. Protein: CASRSQGQRDSYEQYF. Together with reference TRBV7-8 and TRBJ2-7, the CDR3 gives the full variable domain: GAGVSQSPRYKVAKRGQDVALRCDPISGHVSLFWYQQALGQGPEFLTYFQNEAQLDKSGLPSDRFFAERPEGSVSTLKIQRTQQEDSAVYLCASRSQGQRDSYEQYFGPGTRLTVT.